Below, one TCR beta chain is given with its context. What it recognizes is unknown. CD45RO-negative cells were positively selected for CCR7, leaving out terminally differentiated effector memory CD45RA+ cells. Germline V gene lookup returns CDR1 WNHNN and CDR2 SYGVQD (reference sequence). Trimming cost V 2 bases and J 0 bases, with 9 bases left between them. The CDR3 loop spans 15 amino acids. Roughly 200 ng DNA, 25,000 to 35,000 T cell genomes, went into each sorted-subset replicate PCR. Sequencing was performed with immunoSEQ multiplex PCR; in TCRdb, only in-frame clones are kept and a portion is missing. The sample consists of about 1,900,000 clones, about 94% of them appearing once. The data belong to a study of shared clonotypes between healthy human individuals. The overall study: The donor pool was made up of a couple of women and a few men aged 18 to 49.

Notes on the study in general: Clonotype sharing among donors was thought likely to change with sequencing depth. Naive subsets generally exceeded memory subsets in estimated richness.

What was sequenced was naive CD8+ T cells sorted from blood. The V gene is TRBV10-1, the J gene TRBJ2-3; maybe TRBD1 (5 bases). The receptor's source is a man between 18 and 29 years old in good health. The CDR3: CASSEQTASTDTQYF. The CDR3 DNA is TGCGCCAGCAGTGAGCAGACAGCTAGCACAGATACGCAGTATTTT.